These 16 T cell receptor beta chains were all obtained from the same sample, sequenced in a study of post-analysis software for immune sequencing data. Whole-study results and caveats: Elevated frequency relative to controls characterized roughly 5 TRBV segments in patients, TRBV5-6, TRBV5-1 and TRBV20-1 among them.

Incorporated into the TCR beta cDNA libraries were unique molecular identifiers, which served to reduce PCR and sequencing biases. Each CDR3 protein gets one entry after TCRdb re-called the PCR reads with MiXCR. Among about 820,000 distinct CDR3 sequences listed, about 50% were seen once. Their antigens remain unidentified. Sequencing used blood. The receptor source for this set is a girl aged 5-17 years with multiple sclerosis.

This clonotype has more than one count but fewer than ten. The genes are TRBV27 and TRBJ1-2, with D perhaps TRBD1 (6 bases). Germline assignment: CDR1 MNHEY and CDR2 SMNVEV (reference sequence). V lost 7 bases and J 4 bases, leaving 16 bases between the germline ends. CDR3 length: 14 amino acids. This CDR3 reads CASNSRGRGYGYTF. In DNA form, the CDR3 reads TGTGCCAGCAACTCCAGGGGTCGGGGCTATGGCTACACCTTC.

CDR3 in amino acids: CASSLDQAPYNEQFF. Written as DNA, the CDR3 is TGCGCCAGCAGCTTGGACCAGGCCCCCTACAATGAGCAGTTCTTC. V gene TRBV5-1 combines with J gene TRBJ2-1; D gene uncertain. This CDR3 region has 15 residues. Germline V gene data show CDR1 as SGHRS and CDR2 as YFSETQ. Deletions cut 0 bases from V and 2 bases from J, with 9 bases between.

The chain uses TRBV5-1 and TRBJ2-3, with D possibly being TRBD2 (6 bases). Germline lookup yields CDR1 SGHRS and CDR2 YFSETQ. The CDR3 is 15 residues long. V lost 0 bases, J lost 5 bases, and 13 bases lay in between. This chain's CDR3 is CASSLGREVGDTQYF. The DNA for the CDR3 is TGCGCCAGCAGCTTGGGGAGGGAGGTGGGAGATACGCAGTATTTT.

The chain recombines TRBV6-5 with TRBJ2-5, with 9 bases lining up with TRBD1. The J call could be wrong; TRBJ2-7 is a better fit for the DNA end. The V gene's germline CDR1 is MNHEY and CDR2 SVGAGI. The CDR3 contains 15 residues. As DNA, the CDR3 is TGTGCCAGCAGTTACAATACAGGGGGCGGATACGAGCAGTACTTC. It specifies CASSYNTGGGYEQYF.

V and J are TRBV2 and TRBJ2-7; 9 bases are a match to TRBD1. The V gene end was trimmed by 6 bases and the J gene end by 3 bases; junction bases not matched to a gene: 6. The V gene's germline CDR1 is SNHLY and CDR2 FYNNEI. The CDR3 covers 14 residues. CDR3 amino acids: CASRWDRASYEQYF. CDR3 sequence (DNA): TGTGCCAGCAGATGGGACAGGGCCAGCTACGAGCAGTACTTC.

This chain connects TRBV5-6 to TRBJ2-7; a possible D gene is TRBD1 (6 bases). The J call is in doubt because the DNA end fits TRBJ2-5 better. The CDR3 is 15 residues long. Germline values: CDR1 SGHDT, CDR2 YYEEEE. The CDR3 loop is CASSLGQVRLETQYF. The CDR3 DNA reads TGTGCCAGCAGCTTGGGACAGGTTCGGTTGGAGACCCAGTACTTC.

The sample holds a few counts of this clonotype. The chain recombines TRBV4-2 with TRBJ2-7; TRBD2 matches 7 bases. In germline, CDR1 is LGHNA, CDR2 YNFKEQ. The CDR3 runs 14 residues. The V and J ends lost 1 base and 1 base, in that order; junction bases with no gene match: 1. The DNA of the CDR3 is TGTGCCAGCAGCCAAGCAGCGGGATCCTACGAGCAGTACTTC. Residues: CASSQAAGSYEQYF.

The chain couples TRBV20-1 to TRBJ2-1, with D hard to call. CDR1 DFQATT and CDR2 SNEGSKA come from the germline V gene (reference sequence). V lost 4 bases, J lost 6 bases, and 16 bases lay in between. The CDR3 has 14 residues. The CDR3 loop reads CSAKTGRSLNEQFF. The CDR3 coding sequence is TGCAGTGCTAAAACCGGACGGAGTCTCAATGAGCAGTTCTTC.

This chain joins TRBV28 and TRBJ1-2; no firm D call. The CDR3 length is 13 residues. The V and J ends lost 6 bases and 8 bases respectively, with 16 bases between them. Germline CDR1 MDHEN, CDR2 SYDVKM. CDR3 in amino acids: CASRPTSLQGYTF. CDR3 DNA: TGTGCCAGCAGGCCTACGAGCTTACAGGGCTACACCTTC.

The rearrangement uses TRBV10-2 and TRBJ2-1; D gene ambiguous. Trimming stripped 0 bases from V and 0 bases from J, with 9 bases between. Germline V gene data show CDR1 as WSHSY and CDR2 as SAAADI. The CDR3 has 16 amino acids. Here the CDR3 reads CASSESQEHSYNEQFF. DNA of the CDR3: TGCGCCAGCAGTGAGTCGCAGGAGCACTCCTACAATGAGCAGTTCTTC.

The rearrangement uses TRBV7-3 and TRBJ2-1, with 10 bases fitting TRBD1. Germline CDR1 and CDR2: SGHTA and FQGTGA. The CDR3 loop spans 15 amino acids. The V segment lost 5 bases and the J segment 4 bases; nucleotides outside the gene matches: 5. This CDR3 reads CASSLDRGLYNEQFF. CDR3 sequence (DNA): TGTGCCAGCAGCCTCGACAGGGGGCTTTACAATGAGCAGTTCTTC.

This clonotype was recorded a few times. The chain is built from TRBV2 and TRBJ2-1, with TRBD2 as a possible D gene (5 bases). Looked up from germline, CDR1 is SNHLY and CDR2 is FYNNEI. Trimming left V 2 bases short and J 2 bases short, with 13 bases between. The CDR3 runs to 16 residues. CDR3 protein: CASSESMTKTYNEQFF. The CDR3 DNA reads TGTGCCAGCAGTGAATCCATGACTAAAACCTACAATGAGCAGTTCTTC.

In its sample, this clonotype was seen once. The rearrangement uses TRBV6-5 and TRBJ1-5; D ambiguous. CDR1 is MNHEY and CDR2 is SVGAGI in the germline V gene. V shed 2 bases and J shed 7 bases, with 9 bases lying between them. This CDR3 comprises 13 residues. The DNA for the CDR3 is TGTGCCAGCAGTTACCGGACCGGACAGCCCCAGCATTTT. Amino acids: CASSYRTGQPQHF.

The chain combines TRBV2 with TRBJ2-7; 8 bases agree with TRBD1. Germline CDR1 and CDR2: SNHLY and FYNNEI. This CDR3 spans 14 amino acids. Trimming removed 7 bases from V and 10 bases from J; junction bases left unmatched: 15. CDR3: CASIWDRSSPAQYF. CDR3 coding DNA: TGTGCCAGCATATGGGACAGGTCCTCCCCTGCCCAGTACTTC.

Note on this clonotype: A read error may produce the germline difference seen at one junction end. The V call is TRBV4-2, the J call TRBJ2-6; 9 nucleotides agree with TRBD1. The germline V gene has CDR1 LGHNA and CDR2 YNFKEQ. The CDR3 consists of 19 residues. CDR3 residues: CASSQALTGQGSGANVRTF. CDR3 coding DNA: TGTGCCAGCAGCCAAGCCCTAACGGGACAGGGCTCTGGGGCCAACGTCCGGACTTTC.

This clonotype was detected only a few times. The gene calls are TRBV7-3 and TRBJ2-3; D unclear. The CDR3 sequence is 14 residues long. V shed 3 bases and J shed 4 bases, with 11 bases lying between them. From germline, CDR1 is SGHTA and CDR2 FQGTGA. The CDR3 is CASSFGVNADTQYF. In DNA, the CDR3 is TGTGCCAGCAGCTTTGGGGTTAATGCAGATACGCAGTATTTT.